These 23 T cell receptor beta chains were sequenced from one sample in a study of control samples from healthy donors and cancer patients. Using immunoSEQ multiplex PCR, the repertoire was profiled, and TCRdb retains in-frame clones only, with some absent. The profile shows approximately 100,000 clones, roughly four fifths of them singletons. What was sequenced was blood. The receptors derive from a man aged 60 to 75 in good health.

This rearrangement joins TRBV28 to TRBJ2-5; tentatively, D is TRBD2 (7 bases). The CDR3 runs 15 residues. Trimming took 6 bases from V and 5 from J, leaving 19 bases between them. In germline, CDR1 is MDHEN, CDR2 SYDVKM. This chain's CDR3 is CASREGWGGFETQYF. In nucleotides, the CDR3 is TGTGCCAGCAGGGAGGGTTGGGGGGGCTTCGAGACCCAGTACTTC.

The chain links TRBV19 to TRBJ1-1, with a weak D call TRBD1 (5 bases). CDR3 size: 15 residues. Looked up from germline, CDR1 is LNHDA and CDR2 is SQIVND (reference sequence). Trimming left V 3 bases short and J 1 base short, with 12 bases between. This CDR3 is CASSIWGGKNTEAFF. DNA of the CDR3: TGTGCCAGTAGTATCTGGGGGGGGAAGAACACTGAAGCTTTCTTT.

This clone was seen a single time. The chain employs TRBV7-8 and TRBJ1-1, with TRBD1 as a possible D gene (5 bases). V was clipped by 5 bases and J by 4 bases, with 11 bases between them. There are 13 residues in the CDR3. The germline V gene has CDR1 SGHVS and CDR2 FQNEAQ. The CDR3 DNA is TGTGCCAGCAGCCCTGGGGGAGGCACTGAAGCTTTCTTT. It is translated as CASSPGGGTEAFF.

Here the CDR3 DNA reads TGTGCCAGCAGCGTTTCTAACGACACAGATACGCAGTATTTT. Protein sequence: CASSVSNDTDTQYF. The chain combines TRBV9 with TRBJ2-3; D gene ambiguous. The CDR3 runs 14 residues. The ends were cut back, 2 bases at V and 2 bases at J, with 9 bases in the middle. Germline V gives CDR1 SGDLS, CDR2 YYNGEE.

This chain connects TRBV5-1 to TRBJ1-1; 8 nucleotides match TRBD1. The CDR3 covers 16 residues. Germline CDR1 and CDR2: SGHRS and YFSETQ. The V gene end was trimmed by 3 bases and the J gene end by 4 bases; junction bases not matched to a gene: 11. CDR3: CASSSYRGVGATEAFF. The CDR3 nucleotides are TGCGCCAGCAGCTCGTACAGGGGGGTAGGTGCCACTGAAGCTTTCTTT.

The rearrangement links TRBV5-5 to TRBJ1-4, with TRBD1 identical over 9 bases. V gave up 4 bases and J gave up 8 bases; unmatched junction bases: 9. The CDR3 is 15 amino acids. The germline V gene has CDR1 SGHKS and CDR2 YYEKEE (reference sequence). CDR3 sequence (DNA): TGTGCCAGCAGCGCCGGGACAGGGAGGAGAGAAAAACTGTTTTTT. Translated, it gives CASSAGTGRREKLFF.

This chain connects TRBV4-2 to TRBJ2-1, with TRBD2 identical over 12 bases. The CDR3 is 17 amino acids. From germline, CDR1 is LGHNA and CDR2 YNFKEQ. With 3 bases clipped from V and 7 bases from J, the junction kept 10 bases outside the gene matches. This chain's CDR3 is CASSQAGRTSGINEQFF. The CDR3 nucleotides are TGTGCCAGCAGCCAGGCTGGTAGGACTAGCGGGATTAATGAGCAGTTCTTC.

The CDR3 region is CASSLGFTVYGYTF. The CDR3 DNA reads as TGTGCCAGCAGCTTAGGGTTCACTGTCTATGGCTACACCTTC. The chain couples TRBV7-9 to TRBJ1-2; unclear D gene. Germline V gene data show CDR1 as SEHNR and CDR2 as FQNEAQ (reference sequence). Trimming took off 1 base at V and 4 bases at J, with 10 bases between the two ends. There are 14 residues in the CDR3.

The gene calls are TRBV14 and TRBJ2-7, with D possibly being TRBD2 (6 bases). Germline-derived CDR1 and CDR2 are SGHDN and FVKESK. V shed 6 bases and J shed 7 bases, with 16 bases lying between them. The CDR3 sequence is 13 residues long. The CDR3 reads CASSLRLVAEQYF. The CDR3 DNA reads TGTGCCAGCAGTCTTAGACTAGTGGCAGAGCAGTACTTC. Looking up the rest from reference TRBV14 and TRBJ2-7 gives the full variable domain: EAGVTQFPSHSVIEKGQTVTLRCDPISGHDNLYWYRRVMGKEIKFLLHFVKESKQDESGMPNNRFLAERTGGTYSTLKVQPAELEDSGVYFCASSLRLVAEQYFGPGTRLTVT.

This chain links TRBV27 with TRBJ1-6; D ambiguous. V was shortened by 8 bases and J by 10 bases, with 6 bases between the two germline ends. The germline CDR1 and CDR2 sequences are MNHEY and SMNVEV (reference sequence). This CDR3 is 10 amino acids long. The CDR3 reads CASGLSPLHF. The CDR3 nucleotides are TGTGCCAGCGGGTTATCACCCCTCCACTTT.

The V call is TRBV5-6, the J call TRBJ1-2; 9 bases are a match to TRBD1. Trimming at V came to 0 bases and at J to 1 base, leaving 10 bases not matched to a gene. This CDR3 spans 18 amino acids. Germline CDR1 is SGHDT and CDR2 is YYEEEE. The CDR3 spells CASSLDTGTGPYNYGYTF. In DNA form, the CDR3 reads TGTGCCAGCAGCTTGGACACCGGGACAGGGCCCTATAACTATGGCTACACCTTC.

The chain couples TRBV5-1 to TRBJ2-7; 7 nucleotides line up with TRBD2. Germline V gene lookup returns CDR1 SGHRS and CDR2 YFSETQ. There are 15 residues in the CDR3. V dropped 4 bases and J dropped 3; count of bases not matched to a gene: 10. CDR3 amino acids: CASSVPRGGSYEQYF. In DNA, the CDR3 is TGCGCCAGCAGCGTGCCCCGGGGCGGGAGCTACGAGCAGTACTTC.

V usage is TRBV6-5 and J usage is TRBJ2-5; unclear D gene. With 4 bases removed from V and 0 bases from J, the gap between germline ends came to 6 bases. The V gene's germline CDR1 is MNHEY and CDR2 SVGAGI. This CDR3 has 13 amino acids. CDR3 loop: CASSSTYQETQYF. CDR3 coding DNA: TGTGCCAGCAGTTCGACATACCAAGAGACCCAGTACTTC.

This clone was detected a few times. The rearrangement joins TRBV30 to TRBJ1-2, with 11 bases fitting TRBD1. J lost 4 bases, V lost 8 bases, and 6 bases had no gene match. Per germline, CDR1 GTSNPN and CDR2 SVGIG (reference sequence). This CDR3 has 13 amino acids. CDR3 sequence reads: CAGPGQGGYGYTF. For the CDR3, the DNA is TGTGCCGGGCCGGGACAGGGGGGCTATGGCTACACCTTC.

The gene calls are TRBV2 and TRBJ2-3; 7 positions match TRBD2. The CDR3 length is 14 residues. Germline values: CDR1 SNHLY, CDR2 FYNNEI. Losses at the gene ends were 9 bases for V and 0 bases for J; bases not matched to a gene: 6. This chain's CDR3 is CARGGRSSTDTQYF. Here the CDR3 DNA reads TGTGCCAGGGGAGGGAGGTCTAGCACAGATACGCAGTATTTT.

The genes are TRBV19 and TRBJ2-7, with 7 positions matching TRBD1. V shed 5 bases and J 3 bases; nucleotides not matched to a gene: 7. There are 14 residues in the CDR3. Germline assignment: CDR1 LNHDA and CDR2 SQIVND (reference sequence). CDR3 sequence: CASSSAGQDYEQYF. CDR3 nucleotide sequence: TGTGCCAGTAGTTCCGCAGGACAGGACTACGAGCAGTACTTC.

About this clone itself: The junction and the germline gene differ at one end; a read error may be behind it. The genes are TRBV2 and TRBJ1-5, with 11 bases fitting TRBD1. CDR3 length: 15 residues. In germline, CDR1 is SNHLY, CDR2 FYNNEI. CDR3 nucleotide sequence: TGTGCCAGCAGTGACAGGACAGGGGGCAAGCAGCCCCAGCATTTT. The encoded protein is CASSDRTGGKQPQHF. The full variable domain, in which reference TRBV2 and TRBJ1-5 provide the parts outside the CDR3, is EPEVTQTPSHQVTQMGQEVILRCVPISNHLYFYWYRQILGQKVEFLVSFYNNEISEKSEIFDDQFSVERPDGSNFTLKIRSTKLEDSAMYFCASSDRTGGKQPQHFGDGTRLSIL.

The table lists this clone with a count of one. The rearrangement links TRBV14 to TRBJ2-3; D unclear. In germline, CDR1 is SGHDN, CDR2 FVKESK. CDR3 length: 13 residues. Trimming cost V 1 base and J 6 bases, with 8 bases left between them. The CDR3 protein is CASSQALVDTQYF. CDR3 in DNA: TGTGCCAGCAGCCAAGCCCTCGTGGATACGCAGTATTTT.

This clone came up once. This rearrangement joins TRBV19 to TRBJ1-3; the D is unclear. The V and J ends lost 3 bases and 1 base respectively, with 7 bases between them. The CDR3 totals 14 residues. Germline loops: CDR1 LNHDA, CDR2 SQIVND (reference sequence). CDR3 amino acids: CASSMSVSGNTIYF. DNA for the CDR3: TGTGCCAGTAGTATGAGCGTGTCTGGAAACACCATATATTTT.

This clone occurred once. The rearrangement links TRBV30 to TRBJ2-3; D uncertain. CDR1 and CDR2 from the germline V gene are GTSNPN and SVGIG (reference sequence). The CDR3 loop spans 14 amino acids. The V and J ends lost 1 base and 0 bases respectively, with 8 bases between them. CDR3 amino acids: CAWSEQPSTDTQYF. For the CDR3, the DNA is TGTGCCTGGAGTGAGCAGCCCAGCACAGATACGCAGTATTTT.

The J gene is TRBJ2-7, the V gene TRBV29-1; no reliable D call. Trimming removed 0 bases at V and 0 bases at J, with 9 bases between. CDR1 is SQVTM, CDR2 ANQGSEA, per germline. The CDR3 has 14 residues. DNA for the CDR3: TGCAGCGTTGAAGAGATTAACAGCTCCTACGAGCAGTACTTC. Protein: CSVEEINSSYEQYF.

The genes are TRBV9 and TRBJ2-5; a possible D gene is TRBD1 (6 bases). CDR1 SGDLS and CDR2 YYNGEE come from the germline V gene. The CDR3 is made up of 15 amino acids. Trimming took off 7 bases at V and 5 bases at J, with 21 bases between the two ends. CDR3 amino acids: CASSRAGGGIETQYF. CDR3 in DNA: TGTGCCAGCTCCCGGGCTGGGGGCGGAATTGAGACCCAGTACTTC.

The chain couples TRBV5-1 to TRBJ2-7; TRBD2 matches at 7 bases. Germline V gene data show CDR1 as SGHRS and CDR2 as YFSETQ. The ends lost 0 bases at V and 3 bases at J; junction bases unmatched: 6. This CDR3 is built from 15 residues. Written as DNA, the CDR3 is TGCGCCAGCAGCTTGGACAGGACTAGGGTCTACGAGCAGTACTTC. Its translation is CASSLDRTRVYEQYF.